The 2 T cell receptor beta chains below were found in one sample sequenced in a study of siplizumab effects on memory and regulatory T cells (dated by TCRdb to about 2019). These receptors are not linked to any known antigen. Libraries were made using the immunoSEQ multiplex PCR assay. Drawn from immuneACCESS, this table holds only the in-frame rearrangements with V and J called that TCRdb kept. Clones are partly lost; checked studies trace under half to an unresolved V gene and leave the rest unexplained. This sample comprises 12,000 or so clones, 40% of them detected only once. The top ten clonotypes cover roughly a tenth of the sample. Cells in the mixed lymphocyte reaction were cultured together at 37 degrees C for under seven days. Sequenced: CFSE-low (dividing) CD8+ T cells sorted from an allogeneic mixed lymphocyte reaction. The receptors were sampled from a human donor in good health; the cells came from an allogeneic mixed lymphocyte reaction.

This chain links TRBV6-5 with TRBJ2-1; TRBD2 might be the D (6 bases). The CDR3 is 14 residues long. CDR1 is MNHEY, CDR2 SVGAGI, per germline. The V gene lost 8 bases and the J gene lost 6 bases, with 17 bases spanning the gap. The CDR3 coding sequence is TGTGCCAGCGGGTTGACGGGAGTGGCCAATGAGCAGTTCTTC. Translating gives CASGLTGVANEQFF.

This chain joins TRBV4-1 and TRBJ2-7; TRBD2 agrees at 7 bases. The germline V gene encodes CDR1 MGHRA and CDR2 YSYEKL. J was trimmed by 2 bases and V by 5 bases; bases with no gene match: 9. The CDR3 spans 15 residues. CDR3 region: CASSYRLAATYEQYF. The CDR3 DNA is TGCGCCAGCAGCTACCGACTAGCAGCAACCTACGAGCAGTACTTC.